This passage covers 15 T cell receptor beta chains from one sample sequenced in a study of cytomegalovirus exposure and HLA in healthy donors. The PCR ran on 60 Vbeta and 13 Jbeta primers. The data were produced by immunoSEQ multiplex PCR, yet TCRdb's version contains in-frame clones alone and is incomplete. The sample has about 74,000 clones. The sample comprised PBMCs. Receptors originate from a female donor in good health and CMV-seropositive.

This chain connects TRBV18 to TRBJ1-1; unclear D gene. V was pared by 2 bases and J by 8 bases, with 6 bases between. The CDR3 runs 11 residues. Germline-derived CDR1 and CDR2 are KGHSH and LQKENI. The CDR3 coding sequence is TGTGCCAGCTCACCAGGGCGAGAAGCTTTCTTT. It encodes CASSPGREAFF.

V usage is TRBV6-5 and J usage is TRBJ2-7, with 8 bases identical to TRBD1. Germline CDR1 MNHEY, CDR2 SVGAGI. The CDR3 has 13 residues. V was pared by 6 bases and J by 6 bases, with 7 bases of the junction left unmatched. In DNA form, the CDR3 reads TGTGCCAGCAGAAGGACAGGGTATGGCGAGCAGTACTTC. This codes for CASRRTGYGEQYF.

The gene calls are TRBV7-2 and TRBJ2-1, with 8 bases that match TRBD1. The CDR3 runs 14 residues. The junction had 2 bases not matched to a gene; V was cut back by 1 base and J by 6 bases. Germline CDR1 SGHTA, CDR2 FQGNSA. The CDR3 region is CASSLGTGSNEQFF. The CDR3 region has the DNA TGTGCCAGCAGCTTAGGGACAGGGAGCAATGAGCAGTTCTTC.

The chain joins TRBV7-8 to TRBJ2-7; 7 nucleotides line up with TRBD2. Germline assignment: CDR1 SGHVS and CDR2 FQNEAQ. The CDR3 is 15 amino acids. After removal of 4 bases from V and 2 bases from J, the junction contained 8 bases not matched to a gene. CDR3 region: CASSSHGGGPYEQYF. In nucleotides, the CDR3 is TGTGCCAGCAGCTCCCACGGCGGGGGACCCTACGAGCAGTACTTC.

The chain joins TRBV30 to TRBJ1-1; a weak D match, TRBD1 (6 bases). CDR1 and CDR2 (germline): GTSNPN, SVGIG (reference sequence). V lost 8 bases and J lost 4, with 23 bases in between. CDR3 size: 15 residues. The CDR3 DNA is TGTGCCGGTTTTAGGGCCGGGGGCGGGAGCACTGAAGCTTTCTTT. Its protein is CAGFRAGGGSTEAFF.

The chain joins TRBV7-3 to TRBJ2-3, with a weak D call TRBD1 (5 bases). V was cut by 3 bases and J by 2 bases, with 21 bases left in between. This CDR3 is built from 18 residues. In germline, CDR1 is SGHTA, CDR2 FQGTGA. CDR3 in DNA: TGTGCCAGCAGCTTCAGCGAGACAGAGCCTGAGGACACAGATACGCAGTATTTT. This encodes CASSFSETEPEDTDTQYF.

V is TRBV29-1 and J is TRBJ2-7; TRBD2 matches 8 bases. Germline CDR1 and CDR2: SQVTM and ANQGSEA. After removal of 4 bases from V and 2 bases from J, the junction contained 10 bases not matched to a gene. The CDR3 runs 15 residues. CDR3 DNA: TGCAGCGTTGCGGGGGGGCGCGGGGGAACCTACGAGCAGTACTTC. As protein: CSVAGGRGGTYEQYF.

This chain joins TRBV11-2 and TRBJ2-7, with TRBD2 identical over 11 bases. The CDR3 consists of 15 residues. The ends lost 3 bases at V and 5 bases at J; junction bases unmatched: 6. CDR1 is SGHAT and CDR2 is FQNNGV in the germline V gene. Written as DNA, the CDR3 is TGTGCCAGCAGCTTTTTAGCGGGAGGGCAAGACGAGCAGTACTTC. The encoded protein is CASSFLAGGQDEQYF.

The rearrangement uses TRBV5-1 and TRBJ1-3, with D unresolved. V lost 0 bases to trimming and J lost 5 bases, with 9 bases between them. Germline V lookup: CDR1 SGHRS, CDR2 YFSETQ. The CDR3 is 14 residues long. The CDR3 here is CASSLEPGRNTIYF. Here the CDR3 DNA reads TGCGCCAGCAGCTTGGAGCCAGGCCGAAACACCATATATTTT.

V usage is TRBV7-2 and J usage is TRBJ2-1; perhaps TRBD2 as D (5 bases). In germline, CDR1 is SGHTA, CDR2 FQGNSA. The CDR3 extends over 16 amino acids. V was shortened by 1 base and J by 7 bases, with 17 bases between the two germline ends. The CDR3 sequence is CASSLVALGSTNEQFF. The CDR3 DNA is TGTGCCAGCAGCTTAGTAGCGCTTGGATCGACGAATGAGCAGTTCTTC.

The genes are TRBV5-1 and TRBJ1-1, with TRBD1 identical over 8 bases. Unmatched junction bases numbered 17, after V lost 4 bases and J lost 0 bases. The CDR3 spans 19 residues. CDR1 and CDR2 (germline): SGHRS, YFSETQ. CDR3 DNA: TGCGCCAGCAGCCCACACATACAGGGGGGACGAGGAATGAACACTGAAGCTTTCTTT. Protein sequence: CASSPHIQGGRGMNTEAFF.

V and J are TRBV28 and TRBJ2-1; the D gene is possibly TRBD2 (5 bases). This CDR3 contains 13 residues. Trimming cost V 6 bases and J 5 bases, with 11 bases left between them. Germline assignment: CDR1 MDHEN and CDR2 SYDVKM. The CDR3 sequence is CASSTGGNNEQFF. Here the CDR3 DNA reads TGTGCCAGCAGCACTGGAGGCAACAATGAGCAGTTCTTC.

The chain joins TRBV11-3 to TRBJ2-2; 15 nucleotides line up with TRBD2. Germline-derived CDR1 and CDR2 are SGHNT and YENEEA. The trim removed 5 bases at V and 4 bases at J, leaving 8 bases unmatched. This CDR3 comprises 18 residues. CDR3 coding DNA: TGTGCCAGCAGCGTTGGACTAGCGGGAGGGCCGCGCACCGGGGAGCTGTTTTTT. Amino acids: CASSVGLAGGPRTGELFF.

This chain joins TRBV27 and TRBJ2-7; D is unclear. Trimming took off 2 bases at V and 7 bases at J, with 12 bases between the two ends. The CDR3 is 13 residues long. Germline V lookup: CDR1 MNHEY, CDR2 SMNVEV (reference sequence). CDR3 DNA: TGTGCCAGCAGTTTAAGGAGAGATGGGGAGCAGTACTTC. Protein sequence: CASSLRRDGEQYF.

The rearrangement joins TRBV6-5 to TRBJ1-2, with 10 positions matching TRBD1. Germline V gene data show CDR1 as MNHEY and CDR2 as SVGAGI. V shed 5 bases and J 8 bases; nucleotides not matched to a gene: 11. The CDR3 sequence is 15 residues long. Written as DNA, the CDR3 is TGTGCCAGCAGTCCCCGTCCCGGGACAGGGGACGGCTACACCTTC. This encodes CASSPRPGTGDGYTF.